The 10 T cell receptor beta chains below come from one sample, sequenced in a study of post-analysis software for immune sequencing data. Incorporated into the TCR beta cDNA libraries were unique molecular identifiers, which served to reduce PCR and sequencing biases. TCRdb called the PCR reads again in MiXCR, with one record for every CDR3 protein. The top ten clones hold under 30% of a sample with roughly 150,000 distinct CDR3 sequences, approximately 35% of them seen once. Material: blood, obtained after autologous hematopoietic stem cell transplantation. These receptors all come from a girl aged 5 to 17 with multiple sclerosis.

As regards this clonotype: With a much larger clone just one base away, this may be a read error. The chain uses TRBV29-1 and TRBJ2-7; D call uncertain. CDR3 length: 11 residues. Germline V lookup: CDR1 SQVTM, CDR2 ANQGSEA. As DNA, the CDR3 is TGCAGCGTTGAAGCCGGGTACGAGCGGTACTTC. It yields the protein CSVEAGYERYF.

This rearrangement joins TRBV11-1 to TRBJ2-5; the match to TRBD1 covers 7 bases. Germline V gene sequence: CDR1 SGHAT, CDR2 FQDESV (reference sequence). This CDR3 has 15 residues. V trimming: 5 bases; J trimming: 5 bases; junction bases outside the gene matches: 11. CDR3 coding DNA: TGTGCCAGCAGCCCAGCGACAGGGTTCGGTGAGACCCAGTACTTC. It is translated as CASSPATGFGETQYF. Full variable domain (rest looked up from reference TRBV11-1 and TRBJ2-5): EAEVAQSPRYKITEKSQAVAFWCDPISGHATLYWYRQILGQGPELLVQFQDESVVDDSQLPKDRFSAERLKGVDSTLKIQPAELGDSAMYLCASSPATGFGETQYFGPGTRLLVL.

This sequence joins TRBV12-3 or TRBV12-4 and TRBJ2-7, with 8 bases lining up with TRBD2. The CDR3 contains 13 residues. The V segment lost 5 bases and the J segment 4 bases; nucleotides outside the gene matches: 4. The DNA for the CDR3 is TGTGCCAGCAGTGCACGACTAGCGTACGAGCAGTACTTC. Amino acid sequence: CASSARLAYEQYF.

V and J are TRBV5-1 and TRBJ2-7; 8 bases align to TRBD2. In germline, CDR1 is SGHRS, CDR2 YFSETQ. The V gene end was trimmed by 5 bases and the J gene end by 0 bases; junction bases not matched to a gene: 10. This CDR3 is 16 amino acids long. The CDR3: CASRRVAGPNSYEQYF. Here the CDR3 DNA reads TGCGCCAGCAGACGGGTAGCGGGACCCAACTCCTACGAGCAGTACTTC.

The chain links TRBV28 to TRBJ2-5; 7 bases are a match to TRBD1. The end of the DNA aligns better with TRBJ2-7, so the J call may be wrong. Per germline, CDR1 MDHEN and CDR2 SYDVKM. CDR3 size: 15 residues. Here the CDR3 DNA reads TGTGCCAGCAGTTTTTTATCGACAGGGTACGACGAGCAGTACTTC. It is translated as CASSFLSTGYDEQYF.

The genes are TRBV12-3 or TRBV12-4 and TRBJ2-5; 8 bases line up with TRBD1. Trimming cost V 3 bases and J 0 bases; bases outside gene matches: 3. This CDR3 has 15 residues. The DNA of the CDR3 is TGTGCCAGCAGTTTCGGACAGGGCTACCAAGAGACCCAGTACTTC. This codes for CASSFGQGYQETQYF.

The chain carries TRBV3-1 and TRBJ2-5, with a weak D call TRBD1 (6 bases). The DNA end is more similar to TRBJ2-7, so the J call may be wrong. CDR1 is LGHDT, CDR2 YNNKEL, per germline (reference sequence). This CDR3 contains 14 residues. The chain's CDR3 is CASSQVPGALEQYF. The CDR3 DNA is TGTGCCAGCAGCCAGGTACCAGGGGCTCTCGAGCAGTACTTC.

This chain joins TRBV10-3 and TRBJ2-3, with a weak D call TRBD2 (6 bases). CDR3 length: 16 amino acids. Germline V gene data show CDR1 as ENHRY and CDR2 as SYGVKD. The ends were cut back, 0 bases at V and 3 bases at J, with 13 bases in the middle. The chain's CDR3 is CAISESWDLATDTQYF. The CDR3 bases are TGTGCCATCAGTGAGTCGTGGGACTTGGCGACAGATACGCAGTATTTT.

This clonotype showed up many times. This chain connects TRBV6-5 to TRBJ2-7, with a tentative D call TRBD2 (5 bases). CDR3 length: 14 residues. The ends were cut back, 6 bases at V and 3 bases at J, with 15 bases in the middle. CDR1 and CDR2 from the germline V gene are MNHEY and SVGAGI. The CDR3 sequence: CASSAGGRLYEQYF. The DNA for the CDR3 is TGTGCCAGCAGCGCGGGTGGAAGGCTCTACGAGCAGTACTTC.

DNA for the CDR3: TGTGCCAGCACGGTCATGAACACTGAAGCTTTCTTT. Its translation is CASTVMNTEAFF. The V and J genes are TRBV28 and TRBJ1-1; D is uncertain. Trimming stripped 7 bases from V and 0 bases from J, with 6 bases between. The CDR3 sequence is 12 residues long. Germline CDR1 and CDR2: MDHEN and SYDVKM.